The 18 T cell receptor beta chains reported below all come from one sample, sequenced in a study of blood T cells in healthy people across ages. A second PCR, run for roughly 7 to 12 cycles, used a sample-barcoded 5' primer plus a J-beta primer mix. TCRdb re-derived calls from the 5' RACE reads in MiXCR, one entry per CDR3 protein. The sample includes about 580,000 distinct CDR3 sequences, 40% to 55% of them seen just once. The sequenced material came from blood. The origin of the receptors is a man of 80 years or more in good health.

This sequence joins TRBV29-1 and TRBJ2-1; tentatively, D is TRBD1 (6 bases). The CDR3 has 10 amino acids. Germline loops: CDR1 SQVTM, CDR2 ANQGSEA. V lost 7 bases to trimming and J lost 5 bases, with 6 bases between them. The CDR3 protein is CSGTDNEQFF. In DNA, the CDR3 is TGCAGCGGGACAGACAATGAGCAGTTCTTC.

This rearrangement joins TRBV10-3 to TRBJ2-7; the D call may be TRBD1 or TRBD2 (9 bases each). CDR1 is ENHRY, CDR2 SYGVKD, per germline. Trimming stripped 6 bases from V and 7 bases from J, with 22 bases between. CDR3 length: 15 residues. The CDR3 nucleotides are TGTGCCATCAGGGACCTAGCGGGACAGGGCAATGAGCAGTACTTC. This translates into CAIRDLAGQGNEQYF.

Points on this clonotype: A much larger clone is a single base away; this may be a read error. The gene calls are TRBV6-6 and TRBJ1-5; possibly TRBD1 for D (5 bases). The germline V gene has CDR1 MNHNY and CDR2 SVGAGI (reference sequence). There are 13 residues in the CDR3. The CDR3 reads CAGSDPGTQPQHF. CDR3 nucleotides: TGTGCCGGCAGTGACCCAGGGACTCAGCCCCAGCATTTT.

The sample holds a few counts of this clonotype. This chain joins TRBV4-3 and TRBJ2-1, with 10 nucleotides matching TRBD1. The CDR3 has 18 residues. V trimming: 0 bases; J trimming: 7 bases; junction bases outside the gene matches: 12. CDR1 and CDR2 from the germline V gene are LGHNA and YSLEER. The CDR3 nucleotides read TGCGCCAGCAGCCAAGAGAGAACGGGACAGGGGTTTTTAAATGAGCAGTTCTTC. Its protein product is CASSQERTGQGFLNEQFF.

The chain couples TRBV24-1 to TRBJ2-5; 9 bases are shared with TRBD2. In germline, CDR1 is KGHDR, CDR2 SFDVKD. The CDR3 totals 15 residues. J lost 3 bases, V lost 3 bases, and 4 bases had no gene match. The CDR3 DNA reads TGTGCCACCAGTGATGGGCGGGGGGGCGAAGAGACCCAGTACTTC. It specifies CATSDGRGGEETQYF.

The V call is TRBV20-1, the J call TRBJ2-1; D possibly corresponds to TRBD2 (5 bases). This CDR3 is built from 13 residues. Trimming pared 7 bases from V and 2 bases from J, leaving 12 bases between. Germline V gene sequence: CDR1 DFQATT, CDR2 SNEGSKA (reference sequence). CDR3 residues: CSGRPVPYNEQFF. The DNA of the CDR3 is TGCAGTGGGAGGCCCGTCCCCTACAATGAGCAGTTCTTC.

This chain links TRBV20-1 with TRBJ2-3; D is unclear. CDR3 size: 14 residues. Trimming removed 5 bases from V and 0 bases from J, with 12 bases in between. Germline V gives CDR1 DFQATT, CDR2 SNEGSKA (reference sequence). As DNA, the CDR3 is TGCAGTGCTCTAGATGTGCGGAGCACAGATACGCAGTATTTT. Translation: CSALDVRSTDTQYF.

This clonotype was seen only a few times. The V call is TRBV29-1, the J call TRBJ2-3; unclear D gene. CDR3 length: 13 amino acids. Germline-derived CDR1 and CDR2 are SQVTM and ANQGSEA. Trimming pared 4 bases from V and 6 bases from J, leaving 14 bases between. CDR3 region: CSVGGITADTQYF. In DNA form, the CDR3 reads TGCAGCGTTGGGGGAATTACGGCGGATACGCAGTATTTT.

The sample holds a few counts of this clonotype. The chain carries TRBV12-3 or TRBV12-4 and TRBJ2-5; D is unresolved. Trimming left V 6 bases short and J 3 bases short, with 11 bases between. There are 13 residues in the CDR3. The CDR3 nucleotides read TGTGCCAGCAGAGAGCAGGCGGAAGAGACCCAGTACTTC. Translated: CASREQAEETQYF.

The J gene is TRBJ1-1, the V gene TRBV27; TRBD1 might be the D (6 bases). V was trimmed by 3 bases and J by 4 bases, leaving 12 bases between them. Looked up from germline, CDR1 is MNHEY and CDR2 is SMNVEV (reference sequence). This CDR3 has 14 amino acids. The CDR3 protein is CASSFQGFGTEAFF. For the CDR3, the DNA is TGTGCCAGCAGTTTCCAGGGGTTTGGCACTGAAGCTTTCTTT.

This clonotype occurred many times. The chain employs TRBV25-1 and TRBJ2-3, with D maybe TRBD1 (6 bases). Per germline, CDR1 MGHDK and CDR2 SYGVNS. V gave up 5 bases and J gave up 2 bases, with 8 bases separating them. The CDR3 totals 13 residues. CDR3 sequence reads: CASSLGATDTQYF. The CDR3 DNA reads as TGTGCCAGCAGTTTGGGGGCCACAGATACGCAGTATTTT.

This clonotype was seen a handful of times. This chain joins TRBV20-1 and TRBJ2-1; D gene unclear. Trimming pared 5 bases from V and 7 bases from J, leaving 18 bases between. CDR3 size: 14 residues. The germline gives CDR1 DFQATT, CDR2 SNEGSKA (reference sequence). The CDR3 DNA is TGCAGTGCTCTAAGAACCCGTCTAGTAAATGAGCAGTTCTTC. Protein: CSALRTRLVNEQFF.

The table lists this clonotype with many counts. Sequence at one end of the junction differs from germline and may be a read error. J is TRBJ2-7 and V is TRBV6-6, with 13 bases that match TRBD2. Germline V gives CDR1 MNHNY, CDR2 SVGAGI (reference sequence). The CDR3 covers 17 residues. This CDR3 is CASSDSGLAGPRYEQYF. The CDR3 DNA reads as TGTGCCAGCAGTGACTCGGGACTAGCGGGGCCCCGCTACGAGCAGTACTTC.

This clonotype was detected only once. This sequence joins TRBV27 and TRBJ2-1, with TRBD2 identical over 9 bases. V lost 8 bases, J lost 6 bases, and 5 bases stayed unmatched. The CDR3 has 13 residues. Looked up from germline, CDR1 is MNHEY and CDR2 is SMNVEV (reference sequence). The CDR3 DNA reads TGTGCCAGCCGACCAGCGGGAGGCAATGAGCAGTTCTTC. This codes for CASRPAGGNEQFF.

V usage is TRBV12-3 or TRBV12-4 and J usage is TRBJ2-3; D is possibly TRBD2 (6 bases). The length of the CDR3 is 15 residues. Trimming cost V 8 bases and J 3 bases, with 18 bases left between them. CDR3 DNA sequence: TGTGCCAGCGAATGGCAGGCCGGAGGGACAGATACGCAGTATTTT. Translating it yields CASEWQAGGTDTQYF.

This clonotype was found a few times. This chain uses TRBV5-1 with TRBJ2-7, with 8 bases lining up with TRBD1. CDR1 and CDR2 (germline): SGHRS, YFSETQ. The CDR3 runs 15 residues. The trim removed 2 bases at V and 7 bases at J, leaving 11 bases unmatched. As DNA, the CDR3 is TGCGCCAGCAGCTTAGGCGGGACAGGTCTTCAAGAGCAGTACTTC. It specifies CASSLGGTGLQEQYF.

The chain recombines TRBV9 with TRBJ2-5; a possible D gene is TRBD2 (5 bases). Germline CDR1 and CDR2: SGDLS and YYNGEE. The length of the CDR3 is 15 residues. The germline V and J ends were trimmed by 3 bases and 11 bases, with 23 bases remaining between them. The CDR3 spells CASSAERAVGNEQYF. The CDR3, as DNA: TGTGCCAGCAGCGCGGAGAGGGCCGTAGGCAATGAGCAGTACTTC. The full variable domain, completed using reference TRBV9 and TRBJ2-5, is DSGVTQTPKHLITATGQRVTLRCSPRSGDLSVYWYQQSLDQGLQFLIQYYNGEERAKGNILERFSAQQFPDLHSELNLSSLELGDSALYFCASSAERAVGNEQYFGPGTRLLVL.

The chain employs TRBV5-1 and TRBJ2-5, with TRBD1 matching over 7 bases. The CDR3 is 15 amino acids. The V gene end was trimmed by 3 bases and the J gene end by 4 bases; junction bases not matched to a gene: 9. CDR1 is SGHRS, CDR2 YFSETQ, per germline. CDR3 loop: CASSSATGDRETQYF. The CDR3 region has the DNA TGCGCCAGCAGCTCCGCAACAGGGGATCGAGAGACCCAGTACTTC.